The T cell receptor beta chain under discussion was sequenced for a study of response to subunit inactivated influenza vaccine. TCRdb itself ran the RT-PCR reads through MiXCR, one entry per CDR3 protein. Of about 180,000 distinct CDR3 sequences listed, about 10% are singletons. Germline CDR1 and CDR2: SEHNR and FQNEAQ (reference sequence). With 8 bases removed from V and 5 bases from J, the gap between germline ends came to 10 bases. CDR3 length equals 11 residues. This clonotype was detected ten times or more. Sequencing was performed on CD8+ T cells sorted from PBMCs, taken about 23 months after vaccination. The chain has TRBV7-9 and TRBJ2-7; a weak D match, TRBD2 (6 bases). This TCR derives from a man aged 45-69 years who received an inactivated influenza vaccine. The CDR3 DNA reads as TGTGCCAGCCGGAGGGCCCACGAGCAGTACTTC. Its translation: CASRRAHEQYF. The full variable domain, completed using reference TRBV7-9 and TRBJ2-7, is DTGVSQNPRHKITKRGQNVTFRCDPISEHNRLYWYRQTLGQGPEFLTYFQNEAQLEKSRLLSDRFSAERPKGSFSTLEIQRTEQGDSAMYLCASRRAHEQYFGPGTRLTVT.